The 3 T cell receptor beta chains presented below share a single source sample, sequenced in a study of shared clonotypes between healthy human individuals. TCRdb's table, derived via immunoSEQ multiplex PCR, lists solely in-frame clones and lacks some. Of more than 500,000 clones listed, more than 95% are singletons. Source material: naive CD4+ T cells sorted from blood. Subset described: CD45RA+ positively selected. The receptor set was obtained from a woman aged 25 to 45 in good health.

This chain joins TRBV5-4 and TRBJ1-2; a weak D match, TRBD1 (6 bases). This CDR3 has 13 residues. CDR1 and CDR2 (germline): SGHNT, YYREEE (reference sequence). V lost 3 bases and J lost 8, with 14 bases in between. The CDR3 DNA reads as TGTGCCAGCAGCTCAAACAGGGTATACGGCTACACCTTC. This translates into CASSSNRVYGYTF.

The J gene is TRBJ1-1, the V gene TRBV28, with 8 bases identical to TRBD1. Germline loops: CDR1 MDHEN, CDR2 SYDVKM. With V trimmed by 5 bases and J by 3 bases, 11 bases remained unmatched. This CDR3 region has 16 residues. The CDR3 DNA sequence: TGTGCCAGCAGTCCCGCCGACAGGGGATTTCACACTGAAGCTTTCTTT. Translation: CASSPADRGFHTEAFF.

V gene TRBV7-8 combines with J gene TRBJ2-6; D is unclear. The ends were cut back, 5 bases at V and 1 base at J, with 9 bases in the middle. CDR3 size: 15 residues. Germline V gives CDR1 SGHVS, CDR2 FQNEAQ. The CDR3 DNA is TGTGCCAGCAGCCCCCTCGTATCTGGGGCCAACGTCCTGACTTTC. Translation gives CASSPLVSGANVLTF. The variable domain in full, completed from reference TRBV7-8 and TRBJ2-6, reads GAGVSQSPRYKVAKRGQDVALRCDPISGHVSLFWYQQALGQGPEFLTYFQNEAQLDKSGLPSDRFFAERPEGSVSTLKIQRTQQEDSAVYLCASSPLVSGANVLTFGAGSRLTVL.